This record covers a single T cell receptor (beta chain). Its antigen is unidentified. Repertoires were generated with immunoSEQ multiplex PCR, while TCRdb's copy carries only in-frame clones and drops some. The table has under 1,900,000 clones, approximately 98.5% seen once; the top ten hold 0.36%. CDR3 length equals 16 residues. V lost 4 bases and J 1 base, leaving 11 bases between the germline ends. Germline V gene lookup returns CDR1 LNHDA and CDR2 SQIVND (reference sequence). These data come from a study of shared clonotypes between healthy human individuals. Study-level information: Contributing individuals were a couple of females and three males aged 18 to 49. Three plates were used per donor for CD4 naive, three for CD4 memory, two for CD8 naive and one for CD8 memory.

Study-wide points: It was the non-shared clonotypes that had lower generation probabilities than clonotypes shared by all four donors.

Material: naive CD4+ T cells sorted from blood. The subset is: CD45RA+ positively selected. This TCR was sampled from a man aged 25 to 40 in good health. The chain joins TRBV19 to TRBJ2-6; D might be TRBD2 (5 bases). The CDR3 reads CASSKGRRSGANVLTF. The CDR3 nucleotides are TGTGCCAGTAGTAAGGGCAGGAGGTCTGGGGCCAACGTCCTGACTTTC.